The clone carrying this T cell receptor (beta chain) was seen a single time. Sequencing was performed with immunoSEQ multiplex PCR; in TCRdb, only in-frame clones are kept and a portion is missing. The repertoire includes roughly 28,000 clones, around nine tenths of them detected once, and 3% to 4% sits in the top ten. This sample stems from a study of T cell changes during pregnancy in multiple sclerosis. CDR3 size: 14 residues. V lost 4 bases to trimming and J lost 7 bases; unmatched junction nucleotides: 7. CDR1 and CDR2 from the germline V gene are SGHRS and YFSETQ. The chain links TRBV5-1 to TRBJ2-4; 8 bases map to TRBD2. The TCR comes from a female donor in good health, enrolled as a control in a pregnancy study. The sequenced sample was CD4+ T cells from peripheral blood mononuclear cells, obtained in the first trimester of pregnancy. DNA for the CDR3: TGCGCCAGCAGCCGGGGGGGCACGGAGAACATTCAGTACTTC. Protein sequence: CASSRGGTENIQYF.